This TCR beta chain was retrieved from a study of OX40 agonist ivuxolimab in advanced cancers. Whole-study context: Intravenous ivuxolimab was administered to patients every 2 weeks at 0.01 to 10 mg/kg. Regarding the study as a whole: Clonal expansion was among the lowest in partial responders at 0.1-3.0 mg/kg, especially CD8+.

Individuals having autoimmune disease history or systemic immunosuppression were not enrolled. Sampling times: baseline, cycle 4 day 1, cycle 7 day 1. Generated by immunoSEQ multiplex PCR, the TCRdb table keeps only in-frame clones and is missing some. The sample lists about 64,000 clones; roughly 89% were seen once. A word on this clone: The antigen is unknown.

This CDR3 comprises 17 residues. The J gene is TRBJ2-1, the V gene TRBV21-1. TRBV21-1 is shown as a pseudogene. The clonotype comes from an adult with an advanced solid tumor such as melanoma, head and neck, liver or kidney cancer. Here the sequenced sample was CD4+ or CD8+ T cells sorted from blood, taken in a trial of the OX40 agonist ivuxolimab. CDR3 loop: CASSPPGRASSYNEQFF. The DNA for the CDR3 is TGTGCCAGCAGCCCCCCGGGACGGGCAAGCTCCTACAATGAGCAGTTCTTC.